This is a list of T cell receptor beta chains from one sample in a study of shared clonotypes between healthy human individuals. This table comes from immunoSEQ multiplex PCR, and its TCRdb copy is limited to in-frame clones, with some not included. The data show 2,500,000 or so clones, 85% to 95% seen once. The source material was naive CD4+ T cells from PBMCs. The source is a young man in good health. Some clones in this sample may be carry-over from other donors' samples. Each CDR3 is given with its conserved first and last residue. The order of the fields is D gene, clone size, J gene, V gene, CDR3 protein, CDR3 DNA. A D gene is named only where the DNA matches it firmly. Expanded clones get a size class; other rows say once, few or many, or leave the size out.

NA	NA	TRBJ1-4	TRBV7-9	CASRGWGNEKLFF	TGTGCCAGCAGGGGCTGGGGGAATGAAAAACTGTTTTTT
NA	NA	TRBJ2-7	TRBV10-3	CATNMGTELYEQYF	TGTGCCACCAACATGGGGACGGAACTCTACGAGCAGTACTTC
NA	NA	TRBJ2-3	TRBV2	CASRGGGPQYF	TGTGCCAGCAGGGGGGGAGGTCCGCAGTATTTT
NA	NA	TRBJ1-2	TRBV30	CAWTGRSTNYGYTF	TGTGCCTGGACAGGGCGGTCTACTAACTATGGCTACACCTTC
NA	NA	TRBJ1-1	TRBV5-1	CASSLGYTNTEAFF	TGCGCCAGCAGCTTGGGCTATACGAACACTGAAGCTTTCTTT
NA	NA	TRBJ1-5	TRBV4-1	CASSQQGLVSNQPQHF	TGCGCCAGCAGCCAACAGGGTCTGGTGAGTAATCAGCCCCAGCATTTT
NA	NA	TRBJ2-7	TRBV5-1	CASSLEGLSSYEQYF	TGCGCCAGCAGCTTGGAAGGCTTGAGCTCCTACGAGCAGTACTTC
NA	NA	TRBJ2-1	TRBV21-1	CASSTGTGGGNEQFF	TGTGCCAGCAGCACCGGGACAGGGGGAGGCAATGAGCAGTTCTTC
NA	NA	TRBJ2-1	TRBV9	CASSTEGSSYNEQFF	TGTGCCAGCAGCACCGAGGGGAGCTCCTACAATGAGCAGTTCTTC
TRBD1	NA	TRBJ2-3	TRBV29-1	CSVENIQGKTDTQYF	TGCAGCGTTGAAAATATACAGGGGAAGACAGATACGCAGTATTTT
NA	NA	TRBJ2-1	TRBV9	CASSVVGGPGTEQFF	TGTGCCAGCAGCGTAGTAGGGGGACCAGGGACTGAGCAGTTCTTC
TRBD2	NA	TRBJ2-3	TRBV5-1	CASGLGGGSTDTQYF	TGCGCCAGCGGCCTGGGCGGGGGGAGCACAGATACGCAGTATTTT
NA	NA	TRBJ1-3	TRBV7-2	CASSLDAGGNTIYF	TGTGCCAGCAGCTTAGACGCGGGTGGAAACACCATATATTTT
NA	NA	TRBJ1-2	TRBV5-1	CASSLEGQSYGYTF	TGCGCCAGCAGCTTGGAAGGACAATCCTATGGCTACACCTTC
TRBD2	once	TRBJ2-1	TRBV19	CASSRNNPGLAGAPNEQFF	TGTGCCAGTAGTAGGAATAATCCGGGACTAGCGGGAGCCCCCAATGAGCAGTTCTTC
NA	NA	TRBJ2-6	TRBV5-1	CASSVGVPGANVLTF	TGCGCCAGCAGTGTAGGGGTCCCTGGGGCCAACGTCCTGACTTTC
NA	NA	TRBJ1-2	TRBV6-6	CASSSSYGYTF	TGTGCCAGCAGTAGTTCTTATGGCTACACCTTC
NA	once	TRBJ2-7	TRBV7-9	CASSTQGSYEQYF	TGTGCCAGCAGCACTCAGGGCTCCTACGAGCAGTACTTC
NA	NA	TRBJ2-7	TRBV29-1	CSVGKRASYEQYF	TGCAGCGTTGGGAAACGGGCCTCCTACGAGCAGTACTTC
NA	NA	TRBJ2-5	TRBV18	CASSPPVTDEKKETQYF	TGTGCCAGCTCACCACCGGTGACGGACGAAAAGAAAGAGACCCAGTACTTC
NA	NA	TRBJ2-1	TRBV11-2	CASSFPRTNEQFF	TGTGCCAGCAGCTTCCCGAGGACCAATGAGCAGTTCTTC
TRBD2	NA	TRBJ2-1	TRBV2	CASSGRLAEQFF	TGTGCCAGCAGTGGTAGACTAGCGGAGCAGTTCTTC
NA	NA	TRBJ2-5	TRBV15	CATSRDRQRVIGETQYF	TGTGCCACCAGCAGAGATCGTCAGCGGGTCATCGGAGAGACCCAGTACTTC
TRBD2	NA	TRBJ2-7	TRBV5-1	CASSLIPGLAGGLSYEQYF	TGCGCCAGCAGCTTGATTCCGGGACTAGCGGGAGGCCTCTCCTACGAGCAGTACTTC
NA	once	TRBJ2-5	TRBV7-2	CASSLVSGEGGTQYF	TGTGCCAGCAGCTTAGTTAGCGGAGAAGGAGGGACCCAGTACTTC
NA	few	TRBJ1-1	TRBV11-1	CASSRTRGSTEAFF	TGTGCCAGCAGCAGAACCCGGGGGAGCACTGAAGCTTTCTTT
NA	few	TRBJ1-2	TRBV4-1	CASSTEANYGYTF	TGCGCCAGCAGTACAGAAGCGAACTATGGCTACACCTTC
TRBD1	NA	TRBJ2-5	TRBV7-9	CASSLADRGIETQYF	TGTGCCAGCAGCTTAGCGGACAGGGGGATAGAGACCCAGTACTTC
NA	NA	TRBJ1-1	TRBV5-1	CASSLGTVTEAFF	TGCGCCAGCAGCTTGGGGACAGTCACTGAAGCTTTCTTT
NA	NA	TRBJ1-5	TRBV2	CASSPGSGGNQPQHF	TGTGCCAGCAGCCCCGGTTCTGGGGGGAATCAGCCCCAGCATTTT
TRBD1	NA	TRBJ2-7	TRBV19	CASSTLGQTYEQYF	TGTGCCAGTAGTACCTTGGGACAGACCTACGAGCAGTACTTC
TRBD1	NA	TRBJ2-7	TRBV6-6	CASSYSKGASYEQYF	TGTGCCAGCAGTTACTCGAAGGGGGCGTCCTACGAGCAGTACTTC
TRBD1	NA	TRBJ2-7	TRBV19	CASSSPGQGGYEQYF	TGTGCCAGTAGTTCACCGGGACAGGGAGGATACGAGCAGTACTTC
TRBD1	NA	TRBJ1-6	TRBV11-2	CASSLGGTGNFSPLHF	TGTGCCAGCAGCTTAGGAGGGACAGGGAACTTTTCACCCCTCCACTTT
TRBD1	NA	TRBJ2-7	TRBV6-1	CASSEVGQGGEQYF	TGTGCCAGCAGTGAAGTGGGACAGGGAGGCGAGCAGTACTTC
NA	NA	TRBJ1-4	TRBV28	CASSLLAEKLFF	TGTGCCAGCAGTTTGCTGGCTGAAAAACTGTTTTTT
NA	NA	TRBJ2-7	TRBV6-5	CASSYSRRAYEQYF	TGTGCCAGCAGTTACTCGAGGAGGGCCTACGAGCAGTACTTC
TRBD1	NA	TRBJ1-1	TRBV7-2	CASSLVPSPIGTGNTEAFF	TGTGCCAGCAGCTTAGTTCCCTCCCCCATCGGGACAGGGAACACTGAAGCTTTCTTT
NA	NA	TRBJ2-1	TRBV5-1	CASSLSQPSYNEQFF	TGCGCCAGCAGCTTGTCTCAGCCTTCCTACAATGAGCAGTTCTTC
TRBD1	NA	TRBJ2-7	TRBV15	CATSRGGTGPYEQYF	TGTGCCACCAGCAGAGGAGGGACAGGGCCCTACGAGCAGTACTTC
NA	NA	TRBJ2-2	TRBV28	CASSFRDTYTGELFF	TGTGCCAGCAGTTTCCGGGACACGTACACCGGGGAGCTGTTTTTT
NA	NA	TRBJ1-1	TRBV14	CASSQPGGNTEAFF	TGTGCCAGCAGCCAACCGGGGGGGAACACTGAAGCTTTCTTT
TRBD1	NA	TRBJ2-5	TRBV19	CASSPRTGGGETQYF	TGTGCCAGTAGTCCCAGGACAGGGGGGGGCGAGACCCAGTACTTC
NA	NA	TRBJ2-7	TRBV6-5	CASSARTVYYEQYF	TGTGCCAGTTCCGCGAGGACGGTATACTACGAGCAGTACTTC
NA	once	TRBJ1-1	TRBV28	CASSRDRNTEAFF	TGTGCCAGCAGTCGCGATCGGAACACTGAAGCTTTCTTT
TRBD1	once	TRBJ2-1	TRBV29-1	CSGRDRSYNEQFF	TGCAGCGGCCGGGACAGGTCCTACAATGAGCAGTTCTTC
NA	NA	TRBJ1-2	TRBV23-1	CASSQSPKGHGYTF	TGCGCCAGCAGTCAGTCCCCCAAGGGACATGGCTACACCTTC
TRBD1	NA	TRBJ2-7	TRBV5-1	CASSLLRTGDYEQYF	TGCGCCAGCAGCTTACTCCGGACAGGGGACTACGAGCAGTACTTC
TRBD2	NA	TRBJ2-7	TRBV19	CASSIGAGAVYEQYF	TGTGCCAGTAGTATTGGGGCGGGAGCCGTCTACGAGCAGTACTTC
TRBD1	NA	TRBJ2-1	TRBV19	CASRSGTGAYNEQFF	TGTGCCAGTAGATCCGGGACAGGGGCGTACAATGAGCAGTTCTTC
NA	NA	TRBJ2-3	TRBV7-8	CASSLGDSSTDTQYF	TGTGCCAGCAGCTTAGGCGACTCTAGCACAGATACGCAGTATTTT
TRBD2	NA	TRBJ2-7	TRBV4-1	CASSVAGVRVEQYF	TGCGCCAGCAGCGTTGCGGGGGTTCGGGTCGAGCAGTACTTC
TRBD1	NA	TRBJ2-5	TRBV5-4	CASSSQGAFRETQYF	TGTGCCAGCAGCTCACAGGGGGCATTTCGTGAGACCCAGTACTTC
NA	NA	TRBJ2-7	TRBV2	CASSLSGVSIGLYAYEQYF	TGTGCCAGCAGTCTCAGTGGGGTTTCAATAGGCCTATACGCCTACGAGCAGTACTTC
NA	once	TRBJ1-2	TRBV19	CASSLTDLSGYTF	TGTGCCAGTAGCCTGACGGATTTGAGTGGCTACACCTTC
TRBD1	NA	TRBJ1-1	TRBV7-8	CASNMDRGTEAFF	TGTGCCAGCAACATGGACAGGGGAACTGAAGCTTTCTTT
TRBD2	NA	TRBJ2-3	TRBV9	CASSVAGGPWTDTQYF	TGTGCCAGCAGCGTAGCGGGAGGGCCTTGGACAGATACGCAGTATTTT
NA	NA	TRBJ1-6	TRBV28	CASRGNNSPLHF	TGTGCCAGCAGGGGTAATAATTCACCCCTCCACTTT
NA	NA	TRBJ2-7	TRBV27	CASSFGVYGYEQYF	TGTGCCAGCAGTTTTGGGGTGTACGGCTACGAGCAGTACTTC